These 32 T cell receptor beta chains were all obtained from the same sample, sequenced in a study of T cell changes during pregnancy in multiple sclerosis (dated by TCRdb to about 2019). The library was made by the immunoSEQ multiplex PCR assay. TCRdb re-hosts the immuneACCESS table, in-frame sequences only. Its copies lack some clones; in the studies checked, an unresolved V gene accounts for under half of them, and the cause for the rest is not known. In all, the sample holds around 54,000 clones, and around 90% of those were seen once. 0.61% of the sample is held by the ten biggest clonotypes. Material: CD4+ T cells from peripheral blood mononuclear cells, obtained after pregnancy. The receptors stem from a female donor in good health, enrolled as a control in a pregnancy study.

The chain uses TRBV5-8 and TRBJ2-1, with 8 bases matching TRBD2. Looked up from germline, CDR1 is SGHTS and CDR2 is YDEGEE. This CDR3 contains 15 residues. V dropped 5 bases and J dropped 0; count of bases not matched to a gene: 4. CDR3: CASRQRGSSYNEQFF. In DNA form, the CDR3 reads TGTGCCAGCAGACAGCGGGGGAGCTCCTACAATGAGCAGTTCTTC.

The gene calls are TRBV10-3 and TRBJ1-1; TRBD1 matches 7 bases. The CDR3 has 15 residues. The V gene end was trimmed by 7 bases and the J gene end by 0 bases; junction bases not matched to a gene: 8. Germline-derived CDR1 and CDR2 are ENHRY and SYGVKD. The CDR3 protein is CAIKGAGTVNTEAFF. CDR3 DNA sequence: TGTGCCATCAAGGGGGCGGGGACGGTGAACACTGAAGCTTTCTTT.

The chain recombines TRBV5-4 with TRBJ2-5; 8 positions match TRBD2. CDR1 is SGHNT, CDR2 YYREEE, per germline (reference sequence). The CDR3 has 15 residues. With V trimmed by 4 bases and J by 5 bases, 10 bases remained unmatched. The CDR3 here is CASSRSGGNRETQYF. CDR3 DNA: TGTGCCAGCAGCCGTTCGGGAGGGAATCGGGAGACCCAGTACTTC. The full variable domain, its missing parts supplied by reference TRBV5-4 and TRBJ2-5, is ETGVTQSPTHLIKTRGQQVTLRCSSQSGHNTVSWYQQALGQGPQFIFQYYREEENGRGNFPPRFSGLQFPNYSSELNVNALELDDSALYLCASSRSGGNRETQYFGPGTRLLVL.

The CDR3 loop reads CASSLGGRGPYEQYF. The CDR3 coding sequence is TGTGCCAGCAGCTTAGGCGGGAGGGGACCCTACGAGCAGTACTTC. The chain recombines TRBV13 with TRBJ2-7, with TRBD2 identical over 8 bases. The CDR3 spans 15 residues. V shed 0 bases and J 2 bases; nucleotides not matched to a gene: 3. Looked up from germline, CDR1 is PRHDT and CDR2 is FYEKMQ (reference sequence).

The V call is TRBV21-1, the J call TRBJ2-7; no check of the table's D call, TRBD1, against the DNA was made. TRBV21-1 is given as a pseudogene. The CDR3 contains 16 residues. CDR3 DNA sequence: TGTGCCAGCAGCAAAGCGCAGACAGAGAACCGACACGAGCAGTACTTC. The encoded protein is CASSKAQTENRHEQYF.

The chain joins TRBV5-6 to TRBJ2-1, with TRBD2 matching 8 bases. The CDR3 has 14 amino acids. Germline V lookup: CDR1 SGHDT, CDR2 YYEEEE. V was clipped by 2 bases and J by 10 bases; unmatched bases: 8. Written as DNA, the CDR3 is TGTGCCAGCAGCTTCCGAACTAGCGGAAACGAGCAGTTCTTC. Its protein is CASSFRTSGNEQFF.

In this sample, this clone turned up once. V gene TRBV30 combines with J gene TRBJ2-1; 14 bases map to TRBD2. Trimming cost V 8 bases and J 7 bases; bases outside gene matches: 7. This CDR3 has 14 amino acids. Germline CDR1 GTSNPN, CDR2 SVGIG (reference sequence). CDR3 residues: CARSGTSGGNEQFF. The CDR3 DNA reads as TGTGCCCGATCCGGGACTAGCGGGGGAAATGAGCAGTTCTTC.

This rearrangement joins TRBV29-1 to TRBJ1-1, with a weak D call TRBD1 (5 bases). CDR1 SQVTM and CDR2 ANQGSEA come from the germline V gene. Trimming removed 6 bases at V and 4 bases at J, with 12 bases between. The CDR3 has 12 residues. The CDR3 protein is CSVQGWSTEAFF. CDR3 DNA: TGCAGCGTCCAGGGTTGGAGCACTGAAGCTTTCTTT. Filled out from reference TRBV29-1 and TRBJ1-1, the complete variable domain reads SAVISQKPSRDICQRGTSLTIQCQVDSQVTMMFWYRQQPGQSLTLIATANQGSEATYESGFVIDKFPISRPNLTFSTLTVSNMSPEDSSIYLCSVQGWSTEAFFGQGTRLTVV.

The chain carries TRBV7-2 and TRBJ1-3, with a weak D call TRBD1 (5 bases). Germline V lookup: CDR1 SGHTA, CDR2 FQGNSA. The CDR3 extends over 14 amino acids. Deletions cut 3 bases from V and 0 bases from J, with 6 bases between. CDR3 bases: TGTGCCAGCAGCTTCGACAGCTCTGGAAACACCATATATTTT. As protein: CASSFDSSGNTIYF.

The chain links TRBV2 to TRBJ2-1; TRBD2 matches at 10 bases. Germline V gene data show CDR1 as SNHLY and CDR2 as FYNNEI. This CDR3 has 17 amino acids. Trimming removed 5 bases from V and 5 bases from J; junction bases left unmatched: 12. The CDR3, as DNA: TGTGCCAGCAGTTCCCAAAGAGCGGGAGGGCCCGACAATGAGCAGTTCTTC. Amino acid sequence: CASSSQRAGGPDNEQFF.

This clone was recorded once. The chain couples TRBV7-8 to TRBJ1-1, with D maybe TRBD1 (5 bases). The CDR3 totals 13 residues. V lost 5 bases to trimming and J lost 6 bases, with 13 bases between them. Germline V lookup: CDR1 SGHVS, CDR2 FQNEAQ. CDR3 bases: TGTGCCAGCAGCCGGATCGAAGGGGCTGAAGCTTTCTTT. Translating gives CASSRIEGAEAFF.

This clone was recorded only once. V gene TRBV19 combines with J gene TRBJ2-7; no firm D call. CDR1 LNHDA and CDR2 SQIVND come from the germline V gene (reference sequence). V gave up 0 bases and J gave up 3 bases, with 12 bases separating them. The length of the CDR3 is 15 residues. DNA for the CDR3: TGTGCCAGTAGTATAGATCTCGGTCGTGGCTACGAGCAGTACTTC. It encodes CASSIDLGRGYEQYF.

This chain links TRBV18 with TRBJ2-7; no reliable D call. Germline CDR1 is KGHSH and CDR2 is LQKENI. This CDR3 has 14 amino acids. With 3 bases removed from V and 5 bases from J, the gap between germline ends came to 14 bases. The CDR3 DNA sequence: TGTGCCAGCTCACCTGGCAGAACCGCCCACGAGCAGTACTTC. Translation gives CASSPGRTAHEQYF.

The chain links TRBV4-2 to TRBJ2-5; tentative D call: TRBD2 (6 bases). This CDR3 comprises 14 residues. Germline V gene sequence: CDR1 LGHNA, CDR2 YNFKEQ. Deletions cut 6 bases from V and 3 bases from J, with 14 bases between. The CDR3 DNA reads as TGTGCCAGCAGTCGCCGGGACTCCGAAGAGACCCAGTACTTC. This codes for CASSRRDSEETQYF.

V and J are TRBV6-1 and TRBJ1-4; D ambiguous. Per germline, CDR1 MNHNS and CDR2 SASEGT. With 0 bases removed from V and 8 bases from J, the gap between germline ends came to 7 bases. This CDR3 has 13 residues. The CDR3 DNA reads as TGTGCCAGCAGTGAAGCGCTTCGGGAAAAACTGTTTTTT. This translates into CASSEALREKLFF.

The chain carries TRBV19 and TRBJ1-2; D is uncertain. The CDR3 totals 15 residues. V lost 6 bases and J lost 5, with 19 bases in between. The germline CDR1 and CDR2 sequences are LNHDA and SQIVND (reference sequence). The CDR3 here is CASSPPPGRSYGYTF. The CDR3 nucleotides read TGTGCCAGTAGCCCCCCCCCGGGGAGATCTTATGGCTACACCTTC.

The J gene is TRBJ2-3, the V gene TRBV7-9; D unresolved. Looked up from germline, CDR1 is SEHNR and CDR2 is FQNEAQ (reference sequence). V lost 1 base, J lost 2 bases, and 10 bases lay in between. The CDR3 totals 15 residues. CDR3 protein: CASSLVSSSTDTQYF. CDR3 nucleotide sequence: TGTGCCAGCAGCTTAGTGTCCAGTTCCACAGATACGCAGTATTTT.

The chain employs TRBV11-2 and TRBJ1-1; D may be TRBD1 (5 bases). This CDR3 comprises 15 residues. The germline V gene encodes CDR1 SGHAT and CDR2 FQNNGV. V lost 1 base and J lost 4, with 13 bases in between. Here the CDR3 DNA reads TGTGCCAGCAGCTTAGTATGGGGCTTAGGCACTGAAGCTTTCTTT. Protein sequence: CASSLVWGLGTEAFF.

The chain joins TRBV7-8 to TRBJ2-5; the D gene is possibly TRBD1 (5 bases). V was cut by 4 bases and J by 2 bases, with 11 bases left in between. CDR3 length equals 14 residues. Per germline, CDR1 SGHVS and CDR2 FQNEAQ. CDR3 coding DNA: TGTGCCAGCAGCTCAATGGGGCTACAAGAGACCCAGTACTTC. It specifies CASSSMGLQETQYF.

This chain connects TRBV6-1 to TRBJ1-3; D remains unclear. Per the germline V gene, CDR1 is MNHNS and CDR2 is SASEGT. With 1 base removed from V and 4 bases from J, the gap between germline ends came to 8 bases. The CDR3 is made up of 14 amino acids. This chain's CDR3 is CASSEGAGGNTIYF. The DNA of the CDR3 is TGTGCCAGCAGTGAAGGGGCAGGAGGAAACACCATATATTTT.

The chain links TRBV18 to TRBJ1-4; D is perhaps TRBD1 (5 bases). Germline V gives CDR1 KGHSH, CDR2 LQKENI. Between the trimmed V and J ends, which lost 1 base and 1 base, there was a span of 7 bases. This CDR3 contains 15 residues. The CDR3, as DNA: TGTGCCAGCTCACCACTGGGGGGAACTAATGAAAAACTGTTTTTT. Translated, it gives CASSPLGGTNEKLFF.

This chain links TRBV29-1 with TRBJ1-1; D remains unclear. Between the trimmed V and J ends, which lost 1 base and 1 base, there was a span of 10 bases. CDR3 length: 14 residues. In germline, CDR1 is SQVTM, CDR2 ANQGSEA. For the CDR3, the DNA is TGCAGCGTTGAAGGCTTCGGCGGGAACACTGAAGCTTTCTTT. Amino acid sequence: CSVEGFGGNTEAFF. The whole variable domain, filled in from reference TRBV29-1 and TRBJ1-1, reads SAVISQKPSRDICQRGTSLTIQCQVDSQVTMMFWYRQQPGQSLTLIATANQGSEATYESGFVIDKFPISRPNLTFSTLTVSNMSPEDSSIYLCSVEGFGGNTEAFFGQGTRLTVV.

This chain uses TRBV7-2 with TRBJ2-1, with D unclear. Trimming pared 3 bases from V and 3 bases from J, leaving 6 bases between. This CDR3 spans 13 amino acids. The germline CDR1 and CDR2 sequences are SGHTA and FQGNSA. CDR3 in DNA: TGTGCCAGCAGCTTGGTACTCTACAATGAGCAGTTCTTC. Amino acid sequence: CASSLVLYNEQFF.

This chain uses TRBV7-2 with TRBJ1-6; the D is unclear. The CDR3 has 13 amino acids. CDR1 SGHTA and CDR2 FQGNSA come from the germline V gene. V was cut by 1 base and J by 14 bases, with 12 bases left in between. The DNA of the CDR3 is TGTGCCAGCAGCTTAGTTGGACTCGGCTCCCTCCACTTT. Translated: CASSLVGLGSLHF. Full variable domain (rest looked up from reference TRBV7-2 and TRBJ1-6): GAGVSQSPSNKVTEKGKDVELRCDPISGHTALYWYRQSLGQGLEFLIYFQGNSAPDKSGLPSDRFSAERTGGSVSTLTIQRTQQEDSAVYLCASSLVGLGSLHFGNGTRLTVT.

On this clone: Because the CDR3 is missing its conserved closing phenylalanine or tryptophan, this is likely a read error. No DNA is shown, since the ends of the CDR3 on it are uncertain; the CDR3 is the one TCRdb lists. The chain couples TRBV21-1 to TRBJ1-1; whether TRBD1, the table's D call, matches the DNA was not checked. TRBV21-1 is a recognized pseudogene. Ends included, the CDR3 has 16 residues. CDR3 loop: CASSKRKGQGAHWARH.

The chain recombines TRBV5-4 with TRBJ1-3; the match to TRBD1 covers 11 bases. Germline V gives CDR1 SGHNT, CDR2 YYREEE (reference sequence). The CDR3 loop spans 15 amino acids. With 4 bases clipped from V and 3 bases from J, the junction kept 3 bases outside the gene matches. In DNA, the CDR3 is TGTGCCAGCAGCGCCGGGACAGGGGGTGGAAACACCATATATTTT. Protein product: CASSAGTGGGNTIYF.

V gene TRBV7-9 combines with J gene TRBJ2-3; no reliable D call. Trimming pared 1 base from V and 0 bases from J, leaving 5 bases between. Germline V gene lookup returns CDR1 SEHNR and CDR2 FQNEAQ (reference sequence). The CDR3 is 14 residues long. This chain's CDR3 is CASSLGQSTDTQYF. The CDR3 DNA sequence: TGTGCCAGCAGCTTAGGGCAGAGCACAGATACGCAGTATTTT.

The rearrangement links TRBV27 to TRBJ2-3, with 8 bases lining up with TRBD1. This CDR3 spans 15 amino acids. V gave up 3 bases and J gave up 6 bases; unmatched junction bases: 8. CDR1 and CDR2 (germline): MNHEY, SMNVEV (reference sequence). CDR3 nucleotides: TGTGCCAGCAGTTTTCGTCAGGGGGCAGTGGATACGCAGTATTTT. This translates into CASSFRQGAVDTQYF.

The chain combines TRBV7-9 with TRBJ1-1; D gene ambiguous. Germline CDR1 SEHNR, CDR2 FQNEAQ (reference sequence). This CDR3 is 13 amino acids long. Between the trimmed V and J ends, which lost 5 bases and 3 bases, there was a span of 10 bases. The DNA for the CDR3 is TGTGCCAGCAGCCAGCGCGGGTACACTGAAGCTTTCTTT. This translates into CASSQRGYTEAFF.

The rearrangement uses TRBV10-2 and TRBJ1-5, with 7 bases identical to TRBD1. With V trimmed by 0 bases and J by 6 bases, 5 bases remained unmatched. This CDR3 comprises 15 residues. Per germline, CDR1 WSHSY and CDR2 SAAADI. The CDR3 loop is CASSESETGSQPQHF. The CDR3, as DNA: TGCGCCAGCAGTGAGTCCGAGACAGGGTCTCAGCCCCAGCATTTT.

The CDR3 DNA is TGCGCCAGCAGCTTGCTTGGCAGCTACGAGCAGTACTTC. It specifies CASSLLGSYEQYF. The chain is built from TRBV5-1 and TRBJ2-7, with D hard to call. Deletions cut 1 base from V and 3 bases from J, with 8 bases between. The V gene's germline CDR1 is SGHRS and CDR2 YFSETQ. This CDR3 has 13 residues.

V is TRBV13 and J is TRBJ2-3, with a possible D match to TRBD2 (6 bases). Germline V lookup: CDR1 PRHDT, CDR2 FYEKMQ (reference sequence). Trimming pared 7 bases from V and 6 bases from J, leaving 14 bases between. The CDR3 contains 13 residues. Here the CDR3 DNA reads TGTGCCAGCACCCGGGGAGGAAGGGATACGCAGTATTTT. Its protein is CASTRGGRDTQYF.